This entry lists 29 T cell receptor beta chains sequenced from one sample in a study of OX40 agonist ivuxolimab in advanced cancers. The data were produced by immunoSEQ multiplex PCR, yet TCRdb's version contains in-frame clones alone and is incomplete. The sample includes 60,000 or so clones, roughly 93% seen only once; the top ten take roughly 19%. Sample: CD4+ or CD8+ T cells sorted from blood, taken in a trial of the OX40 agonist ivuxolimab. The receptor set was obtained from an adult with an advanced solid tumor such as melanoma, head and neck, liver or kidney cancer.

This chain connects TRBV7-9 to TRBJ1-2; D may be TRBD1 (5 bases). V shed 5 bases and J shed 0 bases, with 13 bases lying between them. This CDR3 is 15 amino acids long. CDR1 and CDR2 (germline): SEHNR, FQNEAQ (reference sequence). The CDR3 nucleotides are TGTGCCAGCAGCACTATACAGGCGACTAACTATGGCTACACCTTC. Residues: CASSTIQATNYGYTF.

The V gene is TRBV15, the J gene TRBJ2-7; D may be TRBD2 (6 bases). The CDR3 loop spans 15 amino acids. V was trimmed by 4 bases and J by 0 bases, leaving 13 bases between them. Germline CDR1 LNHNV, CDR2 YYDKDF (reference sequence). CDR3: CATSIGLPSSYEQYF. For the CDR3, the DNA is TGTGCCACCAGCATCGGACTACCCAGCTCCTACGAGCAGTACTTC. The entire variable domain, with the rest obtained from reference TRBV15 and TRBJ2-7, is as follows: DAMVIQNPRYQVTQFGKPVTLSCSQTLNHNVMYWYQQKSSQAPKLLFHYYDKDFNNEADTPDNFQSRRPNTSFCFLDIRSPGLGDTAMYLCATSIGLPSSYEQYFGPGTRLTVT.

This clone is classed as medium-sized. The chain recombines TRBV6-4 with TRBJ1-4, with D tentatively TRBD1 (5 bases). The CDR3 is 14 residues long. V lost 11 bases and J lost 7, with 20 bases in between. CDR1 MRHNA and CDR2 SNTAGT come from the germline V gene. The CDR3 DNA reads TGTGCCGCACCCAGGGTTGCAGAGGGTGAAAAACTGTTTTTT. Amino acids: CAAPRVAEGEKLFF.

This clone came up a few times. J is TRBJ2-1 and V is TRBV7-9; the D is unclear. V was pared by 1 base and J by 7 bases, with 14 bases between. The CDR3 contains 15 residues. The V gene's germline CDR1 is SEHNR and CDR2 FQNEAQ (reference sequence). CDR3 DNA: TGTGCCAGCAGCTTAGACGTCGGTCTCGGGAATGAGCAGTTCTTC. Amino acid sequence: CASSLDVGLGNEQFF.

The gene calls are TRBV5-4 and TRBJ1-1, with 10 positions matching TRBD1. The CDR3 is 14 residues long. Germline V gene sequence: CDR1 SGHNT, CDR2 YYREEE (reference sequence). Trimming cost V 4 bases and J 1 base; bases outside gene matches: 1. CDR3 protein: CASSRTGGNTEAFF. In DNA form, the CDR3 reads TGTGCCAGCAGCCGGACAGGGGGGAACACTGAAGCTTTCTTT.

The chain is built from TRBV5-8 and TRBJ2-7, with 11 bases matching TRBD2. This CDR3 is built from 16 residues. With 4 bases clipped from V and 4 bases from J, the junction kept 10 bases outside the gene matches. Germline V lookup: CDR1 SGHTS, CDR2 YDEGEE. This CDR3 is CASSSGTSGEIYEQYF. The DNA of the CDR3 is TGTGCCAGCAGCAGCGGGACTAGCGGAGAAATATACGAGCAGTACTTC.

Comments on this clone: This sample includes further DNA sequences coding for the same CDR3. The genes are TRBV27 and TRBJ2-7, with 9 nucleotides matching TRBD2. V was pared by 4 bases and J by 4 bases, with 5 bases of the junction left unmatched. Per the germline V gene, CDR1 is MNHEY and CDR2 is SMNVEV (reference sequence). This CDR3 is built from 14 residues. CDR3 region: CASSSLAGVYEQYF. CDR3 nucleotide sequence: TGTGCCAGCAGTTCACTAGCGGGTGTTTACGAGCAGTACTTC.

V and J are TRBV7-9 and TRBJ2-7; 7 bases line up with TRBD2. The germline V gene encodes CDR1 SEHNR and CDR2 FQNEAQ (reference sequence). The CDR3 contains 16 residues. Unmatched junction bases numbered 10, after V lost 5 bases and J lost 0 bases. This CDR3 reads CASSQLGDYGSYEQYF. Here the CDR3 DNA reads TGTGCCAGCAGCCAATTAGGGGACTACGGCTCCTACGAGCAGTACTTC.

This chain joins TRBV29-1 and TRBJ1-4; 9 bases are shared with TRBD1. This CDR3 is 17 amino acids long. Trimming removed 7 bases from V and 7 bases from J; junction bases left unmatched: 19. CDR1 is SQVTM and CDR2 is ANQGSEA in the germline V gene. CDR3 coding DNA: TGCAGCGCTCAATCCCTCGGAACAGGGGGCTTTAGTGAAAAACTGTTTTTT. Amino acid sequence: CSAQSLGTGGFSEKLFF.

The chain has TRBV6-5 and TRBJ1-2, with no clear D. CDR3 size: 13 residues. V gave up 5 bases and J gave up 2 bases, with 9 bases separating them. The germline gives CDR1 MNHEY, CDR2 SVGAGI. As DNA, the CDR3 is TGTGCCAGCAGTCTCCAAACCAACTATGGCTACACCTTC. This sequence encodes CASSLQTNYGYTF.

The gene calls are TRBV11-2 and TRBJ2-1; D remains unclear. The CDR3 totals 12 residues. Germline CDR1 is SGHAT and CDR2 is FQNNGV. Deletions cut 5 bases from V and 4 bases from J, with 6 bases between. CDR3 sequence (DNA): TGTGCCAGCAGCCTACCATACAATGAGCAGTTCTTC. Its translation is CASSLPYNEQFF.

CDR3 region: CASSSGTSGRTGELFF. Here the CDR3 DNA reads TGTGCCAGCAGCTCAGGGACTAGCGGGAGAACCGGGGAGCTGTTTTTT. The chain uses TRBV5-6 and TRBJ2-2, with 14 bases that match TRBD2. Germline trimming cut 3 bases from V and 5 bases from J; bases unmatched to any gene: 3. Looked up from germline, CDR1 is SGHDT and CDR2 is YYEEEE. The CDR3 has 16 amino acids. Looking up the rest from reference TRBV5-6 and TRBJ2-2 gives the full variable domain: DAGVTQSPTHLIKTRGQQVTLRCSPKSGHDTVSWYQQALGQGPQFIFQYYEEEERQRGNFPDRFSGHQFPNYSSELNVNALLLGDSALYLCASSSGTSGRTGELFFGEGSRLTVL.

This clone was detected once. The CDR3 nucleotides are TGTGCCAGCAGCACCGACAACGGGGCCAAAAACATTCAGTACTTC. It translates to CASSTDNGAKNIQYF. V gene TRBV7-9 combines with J gene TRBJ2-4; D is unresolved. The CDR3 contains 15 residues. Germline lookup yields CDR1 SEHNR and CDR2 FQNEAQ (reference sequence). Trimming shortened V by 5 bases and J by 1 base, and 12 bases separated the two germline ends.

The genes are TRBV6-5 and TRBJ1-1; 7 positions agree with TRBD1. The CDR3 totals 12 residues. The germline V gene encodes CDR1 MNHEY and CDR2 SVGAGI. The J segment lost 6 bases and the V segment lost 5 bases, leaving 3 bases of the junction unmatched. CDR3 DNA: TGTGCCAGCAGTGGGGGGACAGCTGAAGCTTTCTTT. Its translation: CASSGGTAEAFF.

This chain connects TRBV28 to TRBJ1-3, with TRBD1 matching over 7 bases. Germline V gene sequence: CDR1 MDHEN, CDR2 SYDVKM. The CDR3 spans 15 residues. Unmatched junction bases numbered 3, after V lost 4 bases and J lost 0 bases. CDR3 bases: TGTGCCAGCAGTTCGGGACAGAGCTCTGGAAACACCATATATTTT. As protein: CASSSGQSSGNTIYF.

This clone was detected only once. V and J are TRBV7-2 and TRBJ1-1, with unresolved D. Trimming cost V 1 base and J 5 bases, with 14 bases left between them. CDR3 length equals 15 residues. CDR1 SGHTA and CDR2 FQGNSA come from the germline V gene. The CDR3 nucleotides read TGTGCCAGCAGCTTAGATGAACGTTCGTGGACTGAAGCTTTCTTT. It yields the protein CASSLDERSWTEAFF.

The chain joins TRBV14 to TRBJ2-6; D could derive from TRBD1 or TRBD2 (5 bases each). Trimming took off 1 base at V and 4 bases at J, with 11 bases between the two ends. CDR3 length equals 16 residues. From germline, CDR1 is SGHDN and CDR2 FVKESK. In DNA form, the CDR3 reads TGTGCCAGCAGCCAAGGATGGGGGATCGGGGCCAACGTCCTGACTTTC. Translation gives CASSQGWGIGANVLTF.

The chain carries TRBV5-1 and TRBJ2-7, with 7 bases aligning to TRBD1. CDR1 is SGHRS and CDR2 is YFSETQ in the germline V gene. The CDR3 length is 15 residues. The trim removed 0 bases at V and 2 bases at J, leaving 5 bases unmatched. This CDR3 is CASSLDPGTAYEQYF. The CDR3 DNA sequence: TGCGCCAGCAGCTTGGATCCGGGGACAGCCTACGAGCAGTACTTC.

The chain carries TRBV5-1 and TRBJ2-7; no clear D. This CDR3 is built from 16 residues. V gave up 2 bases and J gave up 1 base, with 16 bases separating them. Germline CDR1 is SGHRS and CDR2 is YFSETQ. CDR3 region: CASSLGGDLLSYEQYF. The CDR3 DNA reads TGCGCCAGCAGCTTAGGTGGCGATCTACTTTCCTACGAGCAGTACTTC.

The CDR3 is CASSVGALTGELFF. The CDR3 DNA is TGTGCCAGCAGCGTGGGGGCCCTCACCGGGGAGCTGTTTTTT. The chain is built from TRBV9 and TRBJ2-2; D might be TRBD1 (6 bases). This CDR3 comprises 14 residues. Germline CDR1 reads SGDLS; CDR2 reads YYNGEE. Trimming stripped 2 bases from V and 4 bases from J, with 9 bases between.

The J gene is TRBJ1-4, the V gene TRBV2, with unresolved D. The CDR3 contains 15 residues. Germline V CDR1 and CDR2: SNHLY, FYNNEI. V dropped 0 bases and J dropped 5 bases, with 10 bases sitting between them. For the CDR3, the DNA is TGTGCCAGCAGTGAAGCCAGCAGCTGGAATGAAAAACTGTTTTTT. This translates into CASSEASSWNEKLFF.

CDR3 in amino acids: CASSLLQAGEQYF. CDR3 nucleotide sequence: TGTGCCAGCAGCTTATTACAGGCCGGCGAGCAGTACTTC. The chain has TRBV7-9 and TRBJ2-7; tentative D call: TRBD1 (5 bases). The CDR3 spans 13 residues. CDR1 SEHNR and CDR2 FQNEAQ come from the germline V gene (reference sequence). The V end was cut by 2 bases, the J end by 6 bases, with 11 bases between.

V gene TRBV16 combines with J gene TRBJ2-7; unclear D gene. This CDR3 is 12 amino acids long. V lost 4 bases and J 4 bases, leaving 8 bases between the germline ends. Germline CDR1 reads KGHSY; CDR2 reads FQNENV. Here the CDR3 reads CASSPLGYEQYF. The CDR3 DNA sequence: TGTGCCAGCAGCCCACTCGGGTACGAGCAGTACTTC.

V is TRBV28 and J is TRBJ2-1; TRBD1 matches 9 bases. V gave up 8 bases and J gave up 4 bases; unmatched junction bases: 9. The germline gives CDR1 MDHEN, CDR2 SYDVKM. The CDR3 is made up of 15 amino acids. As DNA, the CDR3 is TGTGCCAGCTCCTCGGGACAGGGAGGGTACAATGAGCAGTTCTTC. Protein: CASSSGQGGYNEQFF.

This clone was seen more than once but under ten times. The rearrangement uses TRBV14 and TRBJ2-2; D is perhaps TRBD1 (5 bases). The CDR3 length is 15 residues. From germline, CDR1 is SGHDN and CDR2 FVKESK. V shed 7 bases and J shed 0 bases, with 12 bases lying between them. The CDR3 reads CASMPMGPNTGELFF. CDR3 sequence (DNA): TGTGCCAGCATGCCTATGGGGCCGAACACCGGGGAGCTGTTTTTT.

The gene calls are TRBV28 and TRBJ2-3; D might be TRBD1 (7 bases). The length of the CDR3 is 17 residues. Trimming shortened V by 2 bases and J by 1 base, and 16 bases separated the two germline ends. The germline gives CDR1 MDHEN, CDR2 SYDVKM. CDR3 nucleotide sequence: TGTGCCAGCAGTTTACCAACAGGGGACTCTGGCACAGATACGCAGTATTTT. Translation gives CASSLPTGDSGTDTQYF. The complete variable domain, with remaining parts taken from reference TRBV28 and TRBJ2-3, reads DVKVTQSSRYLVKRTGEKVFLECVQDMDHENMFWYRQDPGLGLRLIYFSYDVKMKEKGDIPEGYSVSREKKERFSLILESASTNQTSMYLCASSLPTGDSGTDTQYFGPGTRLTVL.

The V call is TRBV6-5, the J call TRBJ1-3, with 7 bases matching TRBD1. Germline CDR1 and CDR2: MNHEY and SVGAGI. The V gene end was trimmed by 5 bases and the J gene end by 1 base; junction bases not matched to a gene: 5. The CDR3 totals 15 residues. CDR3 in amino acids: CASSKPTGSGNTIYF. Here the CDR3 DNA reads TGTGCCAGCAGTAAACCGACAGGGTCTGGAAACACCATATATTTT.

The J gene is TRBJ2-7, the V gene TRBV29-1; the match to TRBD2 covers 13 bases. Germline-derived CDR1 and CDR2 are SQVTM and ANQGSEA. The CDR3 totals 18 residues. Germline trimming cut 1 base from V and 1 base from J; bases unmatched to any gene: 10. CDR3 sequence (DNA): TGCAGCGTTGAAGGCTGGACTAGCGGGAGAGGGGCGTCCTACGAGCAGTACTTC. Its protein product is CSVEGWTSGRGASYEQYF.

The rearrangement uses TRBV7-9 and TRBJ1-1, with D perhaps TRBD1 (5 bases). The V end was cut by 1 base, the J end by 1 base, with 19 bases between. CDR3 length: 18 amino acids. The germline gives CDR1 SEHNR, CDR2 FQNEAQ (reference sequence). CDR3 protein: CASSLEAWGRAKNTEAFF. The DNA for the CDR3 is TGTGCCAGCAGCTTAGAAGCATGGGGCAGGGCCAAGAACACTGAAGCTTTCTTT. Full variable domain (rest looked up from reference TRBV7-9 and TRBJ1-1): DTGVSQNPRHKITKRGQNVTFRCDPISEHNRLYWYRQTLGQGPEFLTYFQNEAQLEKSRLLSDRFSAERPKGSFSTLEIQRTEQGDSAMYLCASSLEAWGRAKNTEAFFGQGTRLTVV.